This T cell receptor (beta chain) was found in a study of T cells after yellow fever vaccination. General study points: Shared CD4/CD8 clonotypes were a small share, likely from convergent recombination.

In regard to this clonotype: The antigen is unknown.

Per the germline V gene, CDR1 is SQVTM and CDR2 is ANQGSEA. This CDR3 has 13 amino acids. Trimming stripped 7 bases from V and 6 bases from J, with 19 bases between. Synthesis of TCR cDNA relied on 5'RACE template switching, which attached a universal primer site and UMIs. TCRdb ran MiXCR on the 5' RACE reads and lists one entry per CDR3 protein. The sample includes some 400,000 distinct CDR3 sequences, 6.2% of them seen just once. This clonotype was sampled from a man younger than 40 who received the YFV17D yellow fever vaccine. Material: PBMCs, obtained 5 days after the yellow fever booster vaccination. The V and J genes are TRBV29-1 and TRBJ2-7; possible D gene TRBD2, 6 bases. The CDR3 coding sequence is TGCAGCGCCGCCGGAGGGCCGCAGACCGAGCAGTACTTC. It is translated as CSAAGGPQTEQYF.